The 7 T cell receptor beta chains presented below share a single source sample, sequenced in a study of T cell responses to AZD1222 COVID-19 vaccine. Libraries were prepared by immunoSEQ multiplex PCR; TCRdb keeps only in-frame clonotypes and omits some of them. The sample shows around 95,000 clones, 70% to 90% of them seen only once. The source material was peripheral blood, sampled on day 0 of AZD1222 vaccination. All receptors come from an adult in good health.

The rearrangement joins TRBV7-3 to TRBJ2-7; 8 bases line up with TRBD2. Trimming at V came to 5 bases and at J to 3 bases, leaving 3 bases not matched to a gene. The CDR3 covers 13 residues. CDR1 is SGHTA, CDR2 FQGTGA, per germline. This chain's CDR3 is CASSPGTSYEQYF. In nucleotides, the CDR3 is TGTGCCAGCAGCCCCGGGACTAGCTACGAGCAGTACTTC.

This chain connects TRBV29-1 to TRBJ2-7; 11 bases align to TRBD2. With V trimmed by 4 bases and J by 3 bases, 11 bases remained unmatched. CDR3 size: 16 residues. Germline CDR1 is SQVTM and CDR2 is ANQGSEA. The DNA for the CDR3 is TGCAGCGTTGGTGCCCTTGCTAGCGGGAGGAACTACGAGCAGTACTTC. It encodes CSVGALASGRNYEQYF.

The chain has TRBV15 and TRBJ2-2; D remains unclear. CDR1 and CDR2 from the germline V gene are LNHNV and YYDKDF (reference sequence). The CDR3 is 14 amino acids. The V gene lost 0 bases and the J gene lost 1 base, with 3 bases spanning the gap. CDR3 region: CATSRDQNTGELFF. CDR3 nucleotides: TGTGCCACCAGCAGAGATCAGAACACCGGGGAGCTGTTTTTT. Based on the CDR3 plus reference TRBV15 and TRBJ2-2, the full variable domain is DAMVIQNPRYQVTQFGKPVTLSCSQTLNHNVMYWYQQKSSQAPKLLFHYYDKDFNNEADTPDNFQSRRPNTSFCFLDIRSPGLGDTAMYLCATSRDQNTGELFFGEGSRLTVL.

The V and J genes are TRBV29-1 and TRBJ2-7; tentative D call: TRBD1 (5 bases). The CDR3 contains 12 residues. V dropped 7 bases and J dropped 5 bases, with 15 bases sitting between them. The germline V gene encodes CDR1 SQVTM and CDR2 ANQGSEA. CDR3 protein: CSGGHNGDEQYF. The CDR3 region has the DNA TGCAGCGGTGGACACAACGGCGACGAGCAGTACTTC.

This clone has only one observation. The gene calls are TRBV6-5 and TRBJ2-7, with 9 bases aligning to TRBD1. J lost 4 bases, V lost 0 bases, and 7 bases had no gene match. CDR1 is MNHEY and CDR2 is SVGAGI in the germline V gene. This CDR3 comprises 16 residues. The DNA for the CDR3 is TGTGCCAGCAGTTACTCCCTTCCGGACAGGGGTTACGAGCAGTACTTC. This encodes CASSYSLPDRGYEQYF.

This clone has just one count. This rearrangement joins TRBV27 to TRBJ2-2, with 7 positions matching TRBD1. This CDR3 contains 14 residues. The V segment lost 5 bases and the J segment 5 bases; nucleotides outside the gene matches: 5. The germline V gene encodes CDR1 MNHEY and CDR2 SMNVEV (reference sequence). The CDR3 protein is CASSLGQATGELFF. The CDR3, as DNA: TGTGCCAGCAGTCTCGGACAGGCAACCGGGGAGCTGTTTTTT.

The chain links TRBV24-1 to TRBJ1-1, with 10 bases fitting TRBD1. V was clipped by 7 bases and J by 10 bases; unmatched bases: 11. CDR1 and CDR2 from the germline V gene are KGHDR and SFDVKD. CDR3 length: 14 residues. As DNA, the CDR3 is TGTGCCACCAGCCAACGGACAGGGGGATCAGGAGCTTTCTTT. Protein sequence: CATSQRTGGSGAFF.